The following is a TCR beta chain sequence with its context. The sample comes from a study of blood T cell repertoires in COVID-19. Overall study: In Cohort 3, a recovered donor had either two negative PCRs, clearance, or symptom resolution.

In the authors' workflow: Estimates of nucleated cell counts were drawn from the amplification of reference gene primers. Sequencing was performed with immunoSEQ multiplex PCR; in TCRdb, only in-frame clones are kept and a portion is missing. Clone size and the V and J calls come from that table; the DNA yielded D and trimming. The sample contains over 250,000 clones, around 90% of which appear only once. Recruits, aged roughly 18 to 90 years, lived in about two dozen US areas. Which cohort a participant joined came from the clinical history participants gave. Germline values: CDR1 SGHNT, CDR2 YENEEA. The V end was cut by 5 bases, the J end by 0 bases, with 8 bases between. The CDR3 extends over 13 amino acids.

The chain has TRBV11-3 and TRBJ2-7, with D perhaps matching TRBD2 (5 bases). Sequencing input: PBMCs or T cells enriched from blood (not recorded which). The receptor was isolated from a woman aged 55 to 70 in a cohort exposed to, infected with or recovered from COVID-19 (not recorded which). The DNA of the CDR3 is TGTGCCAGCAGCGGAGGCACCTCCTACGAGCAGTACTTC. Translated: CASSGGTSYEQYF.